These 2 T cell receptor beta chains were sequenced from one sample in a study of lymphopenia after photon versus proton radiotherapy. Method: immunoSEQ multiplex PCR; TCRdb's copy keeps in-frame clones and lacks some. This sample has around 150,000 clones; 75% to 90% occur once, and the top ten carry around 4.6%. The sequenced sample was peripheral blood, obtained from a patient treated with photon-based radiotherapy. The receptors derive from a man aged 50 to 60 with gastric cancer.

The chain has TRBV6-5 and TRBJ2-2; D may be TRBD1 (5 bases). Germline V gives CDR1 MNHEY, CDR2 SVGAGI. Trimming cost V 0 bases and J 7 bases, with 12 bases left between them. The length of the CDR3 is 15 residues. The CDR3 loop is CASSYSPRVGGELFF. As DNA, the CDR3 is TGTGCCAGCAGTTACTCACCCAGGGTGGGCGGGGAGCTGTTTTTT.

This sequence joins TRBV2 and TRBJ2-2, with D perhaps TRBD2 (6 bases). The CDR3 loop spans 12 amino acids. Germline CDR1 is SNHLY and CDR2 is FYNNEI. Trimming stripped 6 bases from V and 6 bases from J, with 8 bases between. CDR3 amino acids: CASSGGPGELFF. The CDR3, as DNA: TGTGCCAGCAGCGGGGGTCCCGGGGAGCTGTTTTTT.